These T cell receptor beta chains were read from a single sample in a study of T cell changes during pregnancy in multiple sclerosis. The protocol was immunoSEQ multiplex PCR, while the TCRdb copy is restricted to in-frame clones and leaves out a portion. The table records 25,000 to 40,000 clones, roughly 90% of them present only once. The sequenced sample was CD8+ T cells from peripheral blood mononuclear cells, obtained in the second trimester of pregnancy. The receptors come from a female donor with multiple sclerosis, enrolled in a pregnancy study. CDR3s include the opening cysteine and the closing phenylalanine or tryptophan. Fields, in order: CDR3 length, V gene, J gene, CDR3 protein.

12	TRBV7-9	TRBJ1-1	CASSLEETEAFF
15	TRBV15	TRBJ2-3	CATSVTSGTTDTQYF
13	TRBV5-1	TRBJ2-7	CASSFSREYEQYF
12	TRBV19	TRBJ1-2	CASRTGSGGYTF
14	TRBV14	TRBJ2-1	CASSQVWGESEQFF
14	TRBV7-9	TRBJ2-5	CASSHGRVERTQYF
18	TRBV5-6	TRBJ2-3	CASSLGLLAGASSDTQYF
15	TRBV11-3	TRBJ1-1	CASTPYEGMNTEAFF
16	TRBV2	TRBJ2-5	CASSEKETSPRETQYF
19	TRBV4-3	TRBJ2-1	CASSQEVPLPGLVSSEQFF
14	TRBV2	TRBJ1-1	CASSARGVNTEAFF
16	TRBV4-3	TRBJ2-6	CASSQDQGVGANVLTF
16	TRBV28	TRBJ1-4	CASSPHRGRLVGKLFF
15	TRBV7-2	TRBJ2-7	CASSLAGTGYYEQYF